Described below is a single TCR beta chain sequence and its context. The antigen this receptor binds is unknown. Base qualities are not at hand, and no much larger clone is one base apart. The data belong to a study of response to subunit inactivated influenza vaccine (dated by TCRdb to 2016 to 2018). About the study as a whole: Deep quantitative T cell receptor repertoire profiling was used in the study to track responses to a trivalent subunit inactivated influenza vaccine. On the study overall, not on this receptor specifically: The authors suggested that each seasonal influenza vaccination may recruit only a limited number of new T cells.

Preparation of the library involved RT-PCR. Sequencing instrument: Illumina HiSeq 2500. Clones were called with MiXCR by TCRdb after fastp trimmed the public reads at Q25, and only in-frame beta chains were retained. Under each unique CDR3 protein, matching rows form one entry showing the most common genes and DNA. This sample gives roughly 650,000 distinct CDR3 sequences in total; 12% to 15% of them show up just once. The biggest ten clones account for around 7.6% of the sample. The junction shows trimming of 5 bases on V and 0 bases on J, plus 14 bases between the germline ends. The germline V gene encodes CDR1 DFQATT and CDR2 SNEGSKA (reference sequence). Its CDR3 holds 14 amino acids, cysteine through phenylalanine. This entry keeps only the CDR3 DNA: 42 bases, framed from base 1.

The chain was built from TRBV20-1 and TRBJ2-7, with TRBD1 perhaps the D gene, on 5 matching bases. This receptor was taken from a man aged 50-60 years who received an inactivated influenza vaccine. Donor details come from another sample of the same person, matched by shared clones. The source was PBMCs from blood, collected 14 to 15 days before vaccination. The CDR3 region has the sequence CSALGHSSSYEQYF. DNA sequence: TGCAGTGCTTTAGGACATTCGAGCTCCTACGAGCAGTACTTC.